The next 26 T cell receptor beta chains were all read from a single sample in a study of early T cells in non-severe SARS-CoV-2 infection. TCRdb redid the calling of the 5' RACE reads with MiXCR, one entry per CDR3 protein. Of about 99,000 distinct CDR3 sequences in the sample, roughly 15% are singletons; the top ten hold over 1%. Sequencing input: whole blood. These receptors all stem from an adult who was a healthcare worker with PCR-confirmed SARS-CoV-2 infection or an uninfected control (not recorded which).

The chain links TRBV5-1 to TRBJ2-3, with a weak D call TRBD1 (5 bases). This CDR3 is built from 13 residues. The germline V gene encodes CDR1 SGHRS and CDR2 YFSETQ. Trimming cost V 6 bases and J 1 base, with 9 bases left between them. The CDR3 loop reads CASKVGGTDTQYF. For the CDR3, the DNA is TGCGCCAGCAAAGTAGGGGGCACAGATACGCAGTATTTT.

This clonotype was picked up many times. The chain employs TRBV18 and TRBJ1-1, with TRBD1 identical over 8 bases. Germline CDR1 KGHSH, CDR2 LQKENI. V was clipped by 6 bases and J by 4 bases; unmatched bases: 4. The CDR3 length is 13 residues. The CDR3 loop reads CASSVQGGTEAFF. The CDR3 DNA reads TGTGCCAGCTCGGTACAGGGGGGCACTGAAGCTTTCTTT.

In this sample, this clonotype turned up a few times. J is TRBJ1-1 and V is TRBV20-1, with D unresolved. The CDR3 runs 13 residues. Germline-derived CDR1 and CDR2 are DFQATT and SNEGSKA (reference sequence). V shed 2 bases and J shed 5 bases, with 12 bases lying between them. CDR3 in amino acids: CSARLEGGTEAFF. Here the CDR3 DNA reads TGCAGTGCTAGATTGGAGGGAGGTACTGAAGCTTTCTTT.

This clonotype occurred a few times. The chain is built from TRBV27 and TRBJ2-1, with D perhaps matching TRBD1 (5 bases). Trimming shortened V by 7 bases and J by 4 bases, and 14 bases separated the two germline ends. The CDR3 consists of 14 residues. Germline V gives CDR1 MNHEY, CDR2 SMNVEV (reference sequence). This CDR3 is CASNPRAAYNEQFF. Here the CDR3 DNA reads TGTGCCAGCAATCCCAGGGCCGCTTACAATGAGCAGTTCTTC.

This chain's CDR3 is CASSIMSSYNEQFF. Written as DNA, the CDR3 is TGTGCCAGCAGTATTATGAGCTCCTACAATGAGCAGTTCTTC. The chain links TRBV2 to TRBJ2-1; no clear D gene. The germline gives CDR1 SNHLY, CDR2 FYNNEI. CDR3 length equals 14 residues. V was clipped by 5 bases and J by 0 bases, with 8 bases between them.

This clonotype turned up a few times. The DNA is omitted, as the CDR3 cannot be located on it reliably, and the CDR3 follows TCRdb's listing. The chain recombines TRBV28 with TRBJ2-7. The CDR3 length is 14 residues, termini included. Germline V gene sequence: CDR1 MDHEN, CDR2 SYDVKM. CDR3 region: CASSTSTIPYEQYF.

CDR3 nucleotide sequence: TGTGTCGCGGCGGGAGCGGGATACAATGAGCAGTTCTTC. Protein: CVAAGAGYNEQFF. V and J are TRBV11-2 and TRBJ2-1, with 7 bases aligning to TRBD2. The CDR3 length is 13 residues. Germline V gene lookup returns CDR1 SGHAT and CDR2 FQNNGV.

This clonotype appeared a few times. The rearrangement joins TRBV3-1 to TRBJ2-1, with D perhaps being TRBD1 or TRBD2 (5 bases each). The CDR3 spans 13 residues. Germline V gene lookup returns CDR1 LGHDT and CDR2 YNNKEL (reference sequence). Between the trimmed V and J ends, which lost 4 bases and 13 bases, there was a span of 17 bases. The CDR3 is CASSPNARETQFF. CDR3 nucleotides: TGTGCCAGCAGCCCGAACGCCAGGGAGACCCAGTTCTTC.

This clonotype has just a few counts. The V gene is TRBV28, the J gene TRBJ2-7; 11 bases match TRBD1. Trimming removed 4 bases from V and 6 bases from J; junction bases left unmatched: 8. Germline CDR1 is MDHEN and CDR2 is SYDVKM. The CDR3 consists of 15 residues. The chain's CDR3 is CASSSPRGTGGEQYF. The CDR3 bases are TGTGCCAGCAGTTCCCCCCGCGGGACAGGGGGCGAGCAGTACTTC.

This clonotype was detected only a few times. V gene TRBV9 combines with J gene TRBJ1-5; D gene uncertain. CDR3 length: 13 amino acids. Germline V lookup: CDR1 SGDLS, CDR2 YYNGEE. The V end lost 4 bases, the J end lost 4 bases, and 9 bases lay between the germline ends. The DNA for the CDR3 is TGTGCCAGCAGCCGGAGGTTTAATCAGCCCCAGCATTTT. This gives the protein CASSRRFNQPQHF. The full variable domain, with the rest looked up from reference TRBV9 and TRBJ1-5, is DSGVTQTPKHLITATGQRVTLRCSPRSGDLSVYWYQQSLDQGLQFLIQYYNGEERAKGNILERFSAQQFPDLHSELNLSSLELGDSALYFCASSRRFNQPQHFGDGTRLSIL.

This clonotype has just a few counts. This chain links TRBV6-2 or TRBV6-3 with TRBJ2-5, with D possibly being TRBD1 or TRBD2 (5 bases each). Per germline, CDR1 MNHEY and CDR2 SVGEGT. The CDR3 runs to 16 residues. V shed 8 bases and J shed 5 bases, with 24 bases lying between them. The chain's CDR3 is CASRDPAIVEGETQYF. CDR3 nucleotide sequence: TGTGCCAGCCGGGACCCGGCGATTGTAGAGGGTGAGACCCAGTACTTC.

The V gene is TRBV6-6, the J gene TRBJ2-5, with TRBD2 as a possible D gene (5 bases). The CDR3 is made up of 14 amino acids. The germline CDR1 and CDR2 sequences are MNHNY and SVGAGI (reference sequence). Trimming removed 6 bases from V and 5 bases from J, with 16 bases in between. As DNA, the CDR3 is TGTGCCAGCAGGGACCCAGCGCGCGGGGAGACCCAGTACTTC. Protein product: CASRDPARGETQYF.

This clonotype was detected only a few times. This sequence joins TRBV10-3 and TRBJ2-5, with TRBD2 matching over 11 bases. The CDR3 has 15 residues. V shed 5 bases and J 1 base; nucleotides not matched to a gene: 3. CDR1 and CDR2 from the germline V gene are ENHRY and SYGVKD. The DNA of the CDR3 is TGTGCCATCAGTCAGACTAGCGGGGTCCAAGAGACCCAGTACTTC. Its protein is CAISQTSGVQETQYF.

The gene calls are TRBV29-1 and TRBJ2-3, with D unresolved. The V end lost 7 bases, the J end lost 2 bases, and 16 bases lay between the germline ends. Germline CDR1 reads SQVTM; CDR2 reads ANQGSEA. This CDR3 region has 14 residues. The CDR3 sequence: CSAMTPIHTDTQYF. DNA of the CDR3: TGCAGCGCAATGACCCCCATCCACACAGATACGCAGTATTTT.

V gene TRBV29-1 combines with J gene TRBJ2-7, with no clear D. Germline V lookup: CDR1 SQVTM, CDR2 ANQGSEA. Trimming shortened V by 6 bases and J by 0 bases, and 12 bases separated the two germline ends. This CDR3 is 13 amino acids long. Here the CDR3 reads CSVGNGRSYEQYF. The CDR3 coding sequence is TGCAGCGTGGGGAACGGCCGCTCCTACGAGCAGTACTTC.

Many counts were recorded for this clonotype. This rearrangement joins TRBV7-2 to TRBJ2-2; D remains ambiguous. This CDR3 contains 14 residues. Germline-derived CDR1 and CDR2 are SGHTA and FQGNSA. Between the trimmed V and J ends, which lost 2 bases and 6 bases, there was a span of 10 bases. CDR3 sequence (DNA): TGTGCCAGCAGCTTAAGGCGAACCGCCGGGGAGCTGTTTTTT. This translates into CASSLRRTAGELFF.

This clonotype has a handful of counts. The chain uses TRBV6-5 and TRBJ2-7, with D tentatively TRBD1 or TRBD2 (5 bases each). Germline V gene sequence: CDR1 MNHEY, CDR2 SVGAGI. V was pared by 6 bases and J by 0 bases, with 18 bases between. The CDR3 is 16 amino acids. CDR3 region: CASRRKPRGDSYEQYF. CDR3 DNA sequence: TGTGCCAGCAGACGCAAGCCGAGGGGTGACTCCTACGAGCAGTACTTC.

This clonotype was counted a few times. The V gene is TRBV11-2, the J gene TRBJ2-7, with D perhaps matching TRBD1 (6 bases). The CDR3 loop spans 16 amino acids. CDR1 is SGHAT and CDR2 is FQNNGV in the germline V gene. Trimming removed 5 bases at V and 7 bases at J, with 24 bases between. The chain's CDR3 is CASSPTGTPFIGEQYF. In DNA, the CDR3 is TGTGCCAGCAGCCCCACCGGGACACCCTTTATTGGGGAGCAGTACTTC.

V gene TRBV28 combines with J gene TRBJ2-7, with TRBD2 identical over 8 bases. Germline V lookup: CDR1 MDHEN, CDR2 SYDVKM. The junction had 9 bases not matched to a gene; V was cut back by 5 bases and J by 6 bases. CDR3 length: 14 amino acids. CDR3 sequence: CASSRTSLLGEQYF. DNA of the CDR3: TGTGCCAGCAGTCGGACTAGCCTATTGGGCGAGCAGTACTTC.

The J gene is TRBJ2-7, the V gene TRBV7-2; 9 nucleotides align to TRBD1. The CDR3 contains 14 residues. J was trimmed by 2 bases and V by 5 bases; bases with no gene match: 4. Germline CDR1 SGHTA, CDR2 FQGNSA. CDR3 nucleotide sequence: TGTGCCAGCAGCCGGGACAGGGCCACCTACGAGCAGTACTTC. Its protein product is CASSRDRATYEQYF. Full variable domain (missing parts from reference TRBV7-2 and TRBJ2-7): GAGVSQSPSNKVTEKGKDVELRCDPISGHTALYWYRQSLGQGLEFLIYFQGNSAPDKSGLPSDRFSAERTGGSVSTLTIQRTQQEDSAVYLCASSRDRATYEQYFGPGTRLTVT.

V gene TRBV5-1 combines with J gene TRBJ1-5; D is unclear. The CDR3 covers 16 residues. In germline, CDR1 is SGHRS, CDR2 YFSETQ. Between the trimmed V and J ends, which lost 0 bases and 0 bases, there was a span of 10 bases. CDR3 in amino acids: CASSLAGSYSNQPQHF. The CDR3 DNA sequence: TGCGCCAGCAGCTTGGCCGGCAGCTATAGCAATCAGCCCCAGCATTTT.

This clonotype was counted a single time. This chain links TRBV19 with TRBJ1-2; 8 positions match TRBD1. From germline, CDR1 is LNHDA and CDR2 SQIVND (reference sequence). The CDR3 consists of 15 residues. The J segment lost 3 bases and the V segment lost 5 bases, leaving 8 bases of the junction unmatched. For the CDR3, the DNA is TGTGCCAGTAGTTCCTTTGCAGGGGGCGACTATGGCTACACCTTC. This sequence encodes CASSSFAGGDYGYTF.

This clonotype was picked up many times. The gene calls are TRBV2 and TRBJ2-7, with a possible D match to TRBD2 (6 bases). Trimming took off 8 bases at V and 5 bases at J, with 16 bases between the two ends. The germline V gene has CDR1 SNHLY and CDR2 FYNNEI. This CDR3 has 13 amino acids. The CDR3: CASGTFGRDEQYF. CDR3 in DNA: TGTGCCAGCGGGACTTTTGGTCGAGACGAGCAGTACTTC.

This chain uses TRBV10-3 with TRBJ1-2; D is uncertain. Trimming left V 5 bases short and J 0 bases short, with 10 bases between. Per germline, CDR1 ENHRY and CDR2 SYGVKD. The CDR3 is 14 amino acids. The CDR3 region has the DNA TGTGCCATCAGTCAAAACCCGGCTAACTATGGCTACACCTTC. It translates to CAISQNPANYGYTF.

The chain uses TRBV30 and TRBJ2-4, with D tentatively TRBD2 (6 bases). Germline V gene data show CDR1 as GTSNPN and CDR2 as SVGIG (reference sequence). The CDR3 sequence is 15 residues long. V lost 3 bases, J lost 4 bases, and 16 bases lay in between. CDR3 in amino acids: CAWSAPFAGKNIQYF. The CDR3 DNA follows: TGTGCCTGGAGCGCTCCCTTTGCGGGGAAAAACATTCAGTACTTC.

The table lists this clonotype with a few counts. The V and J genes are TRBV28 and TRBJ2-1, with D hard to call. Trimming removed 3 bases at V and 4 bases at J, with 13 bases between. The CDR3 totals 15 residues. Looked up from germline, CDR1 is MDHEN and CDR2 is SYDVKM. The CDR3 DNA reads TGTGCCAGCAGTTTTGGGCAGTACCTTTACAATGAGCAGTTCTTC. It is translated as CASSFGQYLYNEQFF.